Listed here is a single T cell receptor beta chain. This entry is derived from a study of blood T cell repertoires in COVID-19. Study-wide background: COVID-19 samples from acute and convalescent phases originated in the United States, Italy and Spain. Sample material is recorded as cDNA or gDNA derived from T cells, B-cell-depleted T cells, or PBMCs.

Per the study methods: Cell counts per sample came from amplifying reference gene primers. Produced via immunoSEQ multiplex PCR; TCRdb's table is partial and in-frame only. The V and J calls and the clone size are those of that table, but D and trimming were determined from the DNA. The sample yields approximately 94,000 clones, 88% seen once. The V gene lost 0 bases and the J gene lost 4 bases, with 6 bases spanning the gap. CDR1 and CDR2 from the germline V gene are SGHVS and FQNEAQ. The CDR3 covers 13 residues. The source material was peripheral blood. The chain recombines TRBV7-8 with TRBJ1-2, with D hard to call. The receptor was isolated from a woman of 80 years or more with active COVID-19. The CDR3 region has the DNA TGTGCCAGCAGCTTAGCGCGAGCCTATGGCTACACCTTC. This translates into CASSLARAYGYTF.